The following is a T cell receptor (beta chain) sequence with its context. Its antigen is undetermined. Peripheral blood genomic DNA, not sorted cells or RNA, was the template. The CDR3 has 14 residues. Germline CDR1 reads LNHDA; CDR2 reads SQIVND (reference sequence). J was trimmed by 8 bases and V by 6 bases; bases with no gene match: 9. This entry belongs to a study of T cell repertoires in aging, cancer and after chemotherapy. Overall study results and limits: In hematological cancer patients, infiltrated lymphoid organs may have impaired thymic emigration or peripheral T cell expansion.

TRB rearrangements spanning V, D and J were amplified using mixed TRB-A/B primers. TCRdb itself ran the multiplex PCR reads through MiXCR, one entry per CDR3 protein. This table has roughly 6,000 distinct CDR3 sequences, around 35% appearing once. The material sequenced was blood. The origin of this receptor is a human donor with a blood cancer. This rearrangement joins TRBV19 to TRBJ1-4; 7 nucleotides line up with TRBD1. The CDR3 DNA reads as TGTGCCAGTAGAGACAGGGTGGAATTGGAAAAACTGTTTTTT. It encodes CASRDRVELEKLFF.